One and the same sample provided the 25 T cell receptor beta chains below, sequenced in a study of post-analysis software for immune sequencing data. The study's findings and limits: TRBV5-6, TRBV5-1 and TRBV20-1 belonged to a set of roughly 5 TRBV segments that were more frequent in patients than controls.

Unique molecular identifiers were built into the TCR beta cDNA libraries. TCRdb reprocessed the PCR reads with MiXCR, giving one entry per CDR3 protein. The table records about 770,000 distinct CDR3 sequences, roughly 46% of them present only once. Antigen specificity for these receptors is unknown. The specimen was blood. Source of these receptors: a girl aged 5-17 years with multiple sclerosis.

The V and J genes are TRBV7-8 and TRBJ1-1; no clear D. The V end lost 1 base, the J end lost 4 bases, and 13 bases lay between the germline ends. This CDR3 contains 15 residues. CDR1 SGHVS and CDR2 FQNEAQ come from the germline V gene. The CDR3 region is CASSLEPWRLTEAFF. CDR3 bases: TGTGCCAGCAGCTTAGAGCCCTGGAGGCTCACTGAAGCTTTCTTT.

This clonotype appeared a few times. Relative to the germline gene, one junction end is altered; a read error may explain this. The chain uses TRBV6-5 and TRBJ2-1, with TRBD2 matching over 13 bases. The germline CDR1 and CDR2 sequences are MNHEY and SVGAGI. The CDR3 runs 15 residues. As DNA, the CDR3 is TGTGCCGGCAGTTTATCGACTAGCGGGGGGAATGAGCAGTTCTTC. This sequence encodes CAGSLSTSGGNEQFF.

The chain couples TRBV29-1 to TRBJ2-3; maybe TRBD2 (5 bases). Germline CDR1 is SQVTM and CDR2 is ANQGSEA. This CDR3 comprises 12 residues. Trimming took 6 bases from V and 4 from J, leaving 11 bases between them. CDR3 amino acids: CSVRGNADTQYF. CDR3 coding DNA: TGCAGCGTCCGAGGGAACGCAGATACGCAGTATTTT.

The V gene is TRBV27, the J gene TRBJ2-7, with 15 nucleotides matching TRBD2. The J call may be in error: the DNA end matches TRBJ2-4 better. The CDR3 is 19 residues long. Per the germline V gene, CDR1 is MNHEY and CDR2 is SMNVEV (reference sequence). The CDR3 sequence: CASSSRGLAGGSTKNIQYF. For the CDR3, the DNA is TGTGCCAGCAGCTCCCGGGGACTAGCGGGAGGATCTACCAAAAACATTCAGTACTTC.

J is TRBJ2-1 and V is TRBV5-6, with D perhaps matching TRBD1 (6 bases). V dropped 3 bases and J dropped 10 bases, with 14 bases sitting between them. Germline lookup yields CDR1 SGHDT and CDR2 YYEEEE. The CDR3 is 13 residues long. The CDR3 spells CASSWGHRPEQFF. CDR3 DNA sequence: TGTGCCAGCAGCTGGGGGCACAGGCCGGAGCAGTTCTTC.

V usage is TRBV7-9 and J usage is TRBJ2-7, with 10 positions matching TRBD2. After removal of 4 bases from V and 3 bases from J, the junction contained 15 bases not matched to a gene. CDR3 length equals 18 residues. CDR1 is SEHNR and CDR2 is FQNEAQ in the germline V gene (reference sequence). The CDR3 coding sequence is TGTGCCAGCAGCTCCGGGGGGCTAGCGGGAGACAAGGGCTACGAGCAGTACTTC. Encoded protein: CASSSGGLAGDKGYEQYF. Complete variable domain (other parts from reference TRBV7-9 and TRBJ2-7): DTGVSQNPRHKITKRGQNVTFRCDPISEHNRLYWYRQTLGQGPEFLTYFQNEAQLEKSRLLSDRFSAERPKGSFSTLEIQRTEQGDSAMYLCASSSGGLAGDKGYEQYFGPGTRLTVT.

Here the CDR3 DNA reads TGTGCCAGCAGCCCCAGGACAGGGGGCCACCCAGAGACCCAGTACTTC. This encodes CASSPRTGGHPETQYF. J is TRBJ2-5 and V is TRBV9; 11 bases align to TRBD1. The J segment lost 4 bases and the V segment lost 4 bases, leaving 9 bases of the junction unmatched. CDR1 is SGDLS, CDR2 YYNGEE, per germline. The CDR3 totals 16 residues.

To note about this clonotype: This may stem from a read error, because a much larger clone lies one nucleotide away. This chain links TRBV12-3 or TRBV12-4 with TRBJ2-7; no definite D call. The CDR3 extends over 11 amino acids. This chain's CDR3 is CASRTGYGQYF. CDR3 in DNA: TGTGCCAGCCGTACGGGCTACGGGCAGTACTTC.

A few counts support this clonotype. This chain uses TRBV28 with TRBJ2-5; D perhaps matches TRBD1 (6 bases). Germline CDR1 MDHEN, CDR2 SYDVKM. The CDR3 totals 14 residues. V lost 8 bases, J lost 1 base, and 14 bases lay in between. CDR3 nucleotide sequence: TGTGCCAGCGAAAACAGGGCTTTCCAAGAGACCCAGTACTTC. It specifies CASENRAFQETQYF.

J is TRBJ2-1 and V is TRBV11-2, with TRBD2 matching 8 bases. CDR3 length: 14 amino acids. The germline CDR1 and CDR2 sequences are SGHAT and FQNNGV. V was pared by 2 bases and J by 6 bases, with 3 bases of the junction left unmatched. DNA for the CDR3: TGTGCCAGCAGCTTACACGGGACTAGCAATGAGCAGTTCTTC. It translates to CASSLHGTSNEQFF. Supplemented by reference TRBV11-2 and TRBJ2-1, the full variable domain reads EAGVAQSPRYKIIEKRQSVAFWCNPISGHATLYWYQQILGQGPKLLIQFQNNGVVDDSQLPKDRFSAERLKGVDSTLKIQPAKLEDSAVYLCASSLHGTSNEQFFGPGTRLTVL.

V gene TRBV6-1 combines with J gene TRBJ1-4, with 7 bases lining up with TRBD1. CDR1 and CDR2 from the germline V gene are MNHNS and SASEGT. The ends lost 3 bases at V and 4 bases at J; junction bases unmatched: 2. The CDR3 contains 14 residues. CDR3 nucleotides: TGTGCCAGCAGTGACCAGGGGGGTAATGAAAAACTGTTTTTT. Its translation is CASSDQGGNEKLFF.

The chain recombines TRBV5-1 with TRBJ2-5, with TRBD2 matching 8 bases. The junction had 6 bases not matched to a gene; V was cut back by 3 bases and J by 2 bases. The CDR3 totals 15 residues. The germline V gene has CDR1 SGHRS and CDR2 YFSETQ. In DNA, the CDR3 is TGCGCCAGCAGCTACCTAGCGGGTACGCAAGAGACCCAGTACTTC. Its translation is CASSYLAGTQETQYF.

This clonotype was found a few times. CDR3 coding DNA: TGCAGTGCTAGGCCCTCAGGGAGAGAAGGCTCCTACGAGCAGTACTTC. It yields the protein CSARPSGREGSYEQYF. The chain couples TRBV20-1 to TRBJ2-7; D could derive from TRBD1 or TRBD2 (5 bases each). The CDR3 extends over 16 amino acids. V was trimmed by 3 bases and J by 0 bases, leaving 18 bases between them. Germline V lookup: CDR1 DFQATT, CDR2 SNEGSKA (reference sequence).

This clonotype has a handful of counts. The chain's CDR3 is CAWSTGQGASEQYF. CDR3 sequence (DNA): TGTGCCTGGAGTACAGGACAGGGGGCTAGCGAGCAGTACTTC. The chain carries TRBV30 and TRBJ2-5, with TRBD1 identical over 11 bases. The tail of the sequence fits TRBJ2-7 better, so the J call may be wrong. The germline V gene encodes CDR1 GTSNPN and CDR2 SVGIG (reference sequence). The CDR3 is 14 amino acids.

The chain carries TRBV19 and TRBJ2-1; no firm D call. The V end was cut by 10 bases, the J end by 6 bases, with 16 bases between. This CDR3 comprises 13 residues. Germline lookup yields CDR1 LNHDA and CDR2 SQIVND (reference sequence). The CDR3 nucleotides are TGTGCCACTACCGGGCCGCTCGGCAATGAGCAGTTCTTC. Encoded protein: CATTGPLGNEQFF.

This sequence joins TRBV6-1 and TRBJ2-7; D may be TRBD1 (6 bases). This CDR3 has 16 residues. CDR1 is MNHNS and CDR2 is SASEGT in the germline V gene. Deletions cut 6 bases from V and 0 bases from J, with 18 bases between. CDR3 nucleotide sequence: TGTGCCAGCAGAACCAGACAGGACCCCGTCTCCTACGAGCAGTACTTC. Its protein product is CASRTRQDPVSYEQYF.

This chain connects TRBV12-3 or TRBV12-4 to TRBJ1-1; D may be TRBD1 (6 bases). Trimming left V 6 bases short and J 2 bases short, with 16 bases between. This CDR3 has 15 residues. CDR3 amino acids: CASSLGGRANTEAFF. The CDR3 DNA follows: TGTGCCAGCAGCCTAGGGGGGAGAGCTAACACTGAAGCTTTCTTT.

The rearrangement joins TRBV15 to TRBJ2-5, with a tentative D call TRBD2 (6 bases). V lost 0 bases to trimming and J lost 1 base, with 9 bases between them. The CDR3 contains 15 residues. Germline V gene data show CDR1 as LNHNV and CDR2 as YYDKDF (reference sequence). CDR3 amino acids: CATSRDRLVQETQYF. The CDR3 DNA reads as TGTGCCACCAGCAGAGACCGACTAGTCCAAGAGACCCAGTACTTC. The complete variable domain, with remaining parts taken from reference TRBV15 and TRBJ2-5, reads DAMVIQNPRYQVTQFGKPVTLSCSQTLNHNVMYWYQQKSSQAPKLLFHYYDKDFNNEADTPDNFQSRRPNTSFCFLDIRSPGLGDTAMYLCATSRDRLVQETQYFGPGTRLLVL.

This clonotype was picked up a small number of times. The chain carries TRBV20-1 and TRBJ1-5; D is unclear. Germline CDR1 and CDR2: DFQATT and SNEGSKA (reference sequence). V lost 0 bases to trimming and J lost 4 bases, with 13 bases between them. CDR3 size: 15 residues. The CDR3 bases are TGCAGTGCTAGAGATATAGGCACGCCGAATCAGCCCCAGCATTTT. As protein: CSARDIGTPNQPQHF.

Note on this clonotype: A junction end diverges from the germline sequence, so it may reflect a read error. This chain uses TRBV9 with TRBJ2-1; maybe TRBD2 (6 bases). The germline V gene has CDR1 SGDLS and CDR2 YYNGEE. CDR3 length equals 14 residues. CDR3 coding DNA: TGTGCCAGCAGCCCCGGCGGGGAGTACAATGAGAAGTTCTTC. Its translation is CASSPGGEYNEKFF.

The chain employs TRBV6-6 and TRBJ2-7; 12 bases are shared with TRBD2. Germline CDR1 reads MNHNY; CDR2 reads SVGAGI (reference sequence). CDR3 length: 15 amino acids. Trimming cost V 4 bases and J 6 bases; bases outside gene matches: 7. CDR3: CASSSLAGGPGEQYF. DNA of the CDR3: TGTGCCAGCAGTTCACTAGCGGGAGGCCCTGGCGAGCAGTACTTC.

The CDR3 DNA reads as TGTGCCAGCAGTCCTGGATGGAACCTGGGGCGGGACATTCAGTACTTC. It yields the protein CASSPGWNLGRDIQYF. The chain links TRBV27 to TRBJ2-7, with D tentatively TRBD1 or TRBD2 (5 bases each). The end of the DNA fits TRBJ2-4 better, so the J call may be wrong. The CDR3 contains 16 residues. Germline values: CDR1 MNHEY, CDR2 SMNVEV (reference sequence).

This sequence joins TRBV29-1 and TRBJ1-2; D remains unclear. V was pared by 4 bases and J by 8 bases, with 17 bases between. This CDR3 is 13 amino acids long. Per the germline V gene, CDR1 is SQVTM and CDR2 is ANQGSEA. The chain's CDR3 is CSVVAGPRQGYTF. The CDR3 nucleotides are TGCAGCGTTGTGGCAGGCCCTCGTCAGGGCTACACCTTC.

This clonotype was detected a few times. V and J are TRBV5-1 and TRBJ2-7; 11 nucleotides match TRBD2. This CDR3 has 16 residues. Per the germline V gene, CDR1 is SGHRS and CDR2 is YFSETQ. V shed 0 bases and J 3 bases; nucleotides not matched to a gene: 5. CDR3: CASSLAGTSGIYEQYF. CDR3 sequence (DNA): TGCGCCAGCAGCTTGGCCGGGACTAGCGGTATCTACGAGCAGTACTTC. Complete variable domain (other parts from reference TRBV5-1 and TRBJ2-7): KAGVTQTPRYLIKTRGQQVTLSCSPISGHRSVSWYQQTPGQGLQFLFEYFSETQRNKGNFPGRFSGRQFSNSRSEMNVSTLELGDSALYLCASSLAGTSGIYEQYFGPGTRLTVT.

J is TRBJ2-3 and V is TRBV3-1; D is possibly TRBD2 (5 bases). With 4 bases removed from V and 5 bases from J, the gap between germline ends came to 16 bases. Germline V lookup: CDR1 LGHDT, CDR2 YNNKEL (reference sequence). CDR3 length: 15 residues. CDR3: CASSPGLDGGDTQYF. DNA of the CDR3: TGTGCCAGCAGCCCCGGTTTGGATGGAGGAGATACGCAGTATTTT.